This entry lists 21 T cell receptor beta chains sequenced from one sample in a study of CD8+ T cells in alopecia areata. Treatment specified: oral pan-JAK inhibitor, 5-10 mg twice daily. After isolation, RNA underwent reverse transcription to generate cDNA as the sequencing template. Data came from immunoSEQ multiplex PCR; TCRdb stores just in-frame clones and leaves some out. The sample holds around 270,000 clones, over 45% seen once. This sample comprised CD4+ T cells sorted from blood, obtained at week 24, from a patient treated with tofacitinib. These receptors were taken from a human donor with alopecia areata.

As for this clone: A much larger clone differs by one base, so this may be a read error. At the DNA level, this CDR3 is encoded by other sequences in the same sample as well. The genes are TRBV18 and TRBJ2-3; D call uncertain. The CDR3 has 12 residues. The germline V and J ends were trimmed by 0 bases and 3 bases, with 1 base remaining between them. Germline V gene sequence: CDR1 KGHSH, CDR2 LQKENI. The CDR3 DNA is TGTGCCAGCTCACCACCGACAGATACGCAGTATTTT. This gives the protein CASSPPTDTQYF.

This clone was counted once. The chain combines TRBV30 with TRBJ2-1; D not certain. In germline, CDR1 is GTSNPN, CDR2 SVGIG (reference sequence). The CDR3 is made up of 13 amino acids. The V gene lost 0 bases and the J gene lost 8 bases, with 11 bases spanning the gap. CDR3 coding DNA: TGTGCCTGGAGTGTATCTCCAGTGTATGAGCAGTTCTTC. It translates to CAWSVSPVYEQFF.

V and J are TRBV5-1 and TRBJ2-6; D perhaps matches TRBD1 (6 bases). The CDR3 has 15 residues. With 9 bases removed from V and 0 bases from J, the gap between germline ends came to 13 bases. Per germline, CDR1 SGHRS and CDR2 YFSETQ. CDR3 region: CATGQSSSGANVLTF. The DNA for the CDR3 is TGCGCCACCGGACAGTCCAGCTCTGGGGCCAACGTCCTGACTTTC. The complete variable domain, with remaining parts taken from reference TRBV5-1 and TRBJ2-6, reads KAGVTQTPRYLIKTRGQQVTLSCSPISGHRSVSWYQQTPGQGLQFLFEYFSETQRNKGNFPGRFSGRQFSNSRSEMNVSTLELGDSALYLCATGQSSSGANVLTFGAGSRLTVL.

The chain uses TRBV14 and TRBJ1-5; D gene uncertain. CDR1 SGHDN and CDR2 FVKESK come from the germline V gene. The CDR3 has 20 residues. Deletions cut 1 base from V and 6 bases from J, with 28 bases between. CDR3 sequence reads: CASSQVIGQDRMERGQPQHF. CDR3 sequence (DNA): TGTGCCAGCAGCCAAGTAATAGGGCAGGACCGAATGGAACGGGGTCAGCCCCAGCATTTT.

The sample holds a few counts of this clone. J is TRBJ2-3 and V is TRBV28; 7 positions match TRBD1. The CDR3 is 15 residues long. The V gene's germline CDR1 is MDHEN and CDR2 SYDVKM. With V trimmed by 5 bases and J by 3 bases, 8 bases remained unmatched. The CDR3 DNA sequence: TGTGCCAGCAGTCCGACAGGGCGAATGACAGATACGCAGTATTTT. Its translation is CASSPTGRMTDTQYF.

Concerning this clone itself: This specimen includes other DNA sequences encoding the same CDR3. The J gene is TRBJ2-5, the V gene TRBV30, with D hard to call. Germline V gene data show CDR1 as GTSNPN and CDR2 as SVGIG (reference sequence). The CDR3 has 13 residues. V dropped 0 bases and J dropped 2 bases, with 7 bases sitting between them. CDR3 sequence reads: CAWSVRFQETQYF. The CDR3 nucleotides are TGTGCCTGGAGTGTGAGGTTTCAAGAGACCCAGTACTTC.

This clone was detected only a few times. V is TRBV14 and J is TRBJ1-2; D perhaps matches TRBD1 (5 bases). There are 15 residues in the CDR3. With 6 bases removed from V and 6 bases from J, the gap between germline ends came to 20 bases. Germline values: CDR1 SGHDN, CDR2 FVKESK. The CDR3: CASSKLRGSRHGYTF. CDR3 coding DNA: TGTGCCAGCAGTAAGCTCCGGGGGAGTAGGCATGGCTACACCTTC.

CDR3 nucleotide sequence: TGTGCCAGCAGCTCGACTCAGGGGGCGCGTGTTTGGGTTTCACCCCTCCACTTT. Amino acids: CASSSTQGARVWVSPLHF. This rearrangement joins TRBV5-4 to TRBJ1-6; TRBD1 agrees at 8 bases. The trim removed 3 bases at V and 9 bases at J, leaving 17 bases unmatched. Germline V CDR1 and CDR2: SGHNT, YYREEE (reference sequence). The CDR3 sequence is 18 residues long.

This clone was detected a few times. The rearrangement links TRBV27 to TRBJ1-6; D might be TRBD1 (5 bases). Trimming took off 3 bases at V and 9 bases at J, with 15 bases between the two ends. The CDR3 runs 15 residues. CDR1 and CDR2 from the germline V gene are MNHEY and SMNVEV (reference sequence). This CDR3 is CASSFRAGPGSPLHF. The CDR3 nucleotides are TGTGCCAGCAGTTTCAGGGCAGGTCCTGGTTCACCCCTCCACTTT.

The chain is built from TRBV5-6 and TRBJ1-2; TRBD1 matches 10 bases. Germline values: CDR1 SGHDT, CDR2 YYEEEE. The CDR3 is 14 residues long. The V and J ends lost 4 bases and 8 bases, in that order; junction bases with no gene match: 8. The CDR3 is CASSLRDRGGGYTF. CDR3 DNA: TGTGCCAGCAGCCTCCGGGACAGGGGTGGGGGCTACACCTTC. The full variable domain, with the rest looked up from reference TRBV5-6 and TRBJ1-2, is DAGVTQSPTHLIKTRGQQVTLRCSPKSGHDTVSWYQQALGQGPQFIFQYYEEEERQRGNFPDRFSGHQFPNYSSELNVNALLLGDSALYLCASSLRDRGGGYTFGSGTRLTVV.

V and J are TRBV5-1 and TRBJ2-7, with D unclear. The germline CDR1 and CDR2 sequences are SGHRS and YFSETQ. The CDR3 consists of 11 residues. V gave up 3 bases and J gave up 2 bases, with 3 bases separating them. The CDR3: CASSSTYEQYF. The CDR3, as DNA: TGCGCCAGCAGCTCAACCTACGAGCAGTACTTC.

The J gene is TRBJ2-7, the V gene TRBV18, with 10 bases lining up with TRBD1. Germline CDR1 and CDR2: KGHSH and LQKENI. The CDR3 length is 15 residues. The V segment lost 2 bases and the J segment 7 bases; nucleotides outside the gene matches: 8. Here the CDR3 DNA reads TGTGCCAGCTCACCATCGGGACAGGGGACCGGAGAGCAGTACTTC. Its protein is CASSPSGQGTGEQYF.

The J gene is TRBJ1-2, the V gene TRBV5-6; 7 bases map to TRBD1. The CDR3 covers 14 residues. The ends lost 2 bases at V and 4 bases at J; junction bases unmatched: 5. Germline V gene sequence: CDR1 SGHDT, CDR2 YYEEEE. The chain's CDR3 is CASSFRQGRYGYTF. CDR3 bases: TGTGCCAGCAGCTTTAGACAGGGACGCTATGGCTACACCTTC.

The table lists this clone with a few counts. V is TRBV7-9 and J is TRBJ2-5; no clear D. Trimming removed 5 bases at V and 0 bases at J, with 19 bases between. The CDR3 runs to 17 residues. Germline CDR1 is SEHNR and CDR2 is FQNEAQ (reference sequence). CDR3 amino acids: CASSPQGFQGHQETQYF. In DNA form, the CDR3 reads TGTGCCAGCAGCCCACAAGGTTTTCAAGGCCACCAAGAGACCCAGTACTTC.

The V and J genes are TRBV5-1 and TRBJ1-6, with D possibly being TRBD1 (6 bases). The CDR3 totals 15 residues. Germline V gene lookup returns CDR1 SGHRS and CDR2 YFSETQ. V lost 4 bases and J lost 5, with 13 bases in between. The DNA for the CDR3 is TGCGCCAGCAGCCCCGGACAGACCGATAATTCACCCCTCCACTTT. Protein: CASSPGQTDNSPLHF. Full variable domain (remainder filled in from reference TRBV5-1 and TRBJ1-6): KAGVTQTPRYLIKTRGQQVTLSCSPISGHRSVSWYQQTPGQGLQFLFEYFSETQRNKGNFPGRFSGRQFSNSRSEMNVSTLELGDSALYLCASSPGQTDNSPLHFGNGTRLTVT.

The gene calls are TRBV5-1 and TRBJ2-7; TRBD2 matches at 12 bases. V lost 4 bases and J lost 4; bases outside the gene matches: 6. There are 15 residues in the CDR3. Germline lookup yields CDR1 SGHRS and CDR2 YFSETQ. CDR3 in amino acids: CASSVTTSGGYEQYF. The DNA of the CDR3 is TGCGCCAGCAGCGTAACGACTAGCGGGGGTTACGAGCAGTACTTC.

The chain has TRBV5-1 and TRBJ2-5, with 8 bases that match TRBD1. V lost 5 bases, J lost 5 bases, and 11 bases stayed unmatched. The CDR3 has 15 residues. CDR1 is SGHRS and CDR2 is YFSETQ in the germline V gene. This CDR3 reads CASRVRDRPWETQYF. The CDR3 nucleotides read TGCGCCAGCAGGGTGAGGGACAGGCCTTGGGAGACCCAGTACTTC.

The table lists this clone with a count of one. The V gene is TRBV4-3, the J gene TRBJ1-6, with D perhaps matching TRBD1 (6 bases). The CDR3 has 15 amino acids. Germline V lookup: CDR1 LGHNA, CDR2 YSLEER. The V gene lost 0 bases and the J gene lost 9 bases, with 12 bases spanning the gap. CDR3 bases: TGCGCCAGCAGCCAAGAATCCACAGGGTCTTCACCCCTCCACTTT. This encodes CASSQESTGSSPLHF.

V is TRBV7-2 and J is TRBJ1-2; D ambiguous. From germline, CDR1 is SGHTA and CDR2 FQGNSA. V shed 1 base and J shed 7 bases, with 4 bases lying between them. This CDR3 has 11 residues. This chain's CDR3 is CASSLGGGYTF. CDR3 DNA sequence: TGTGCCAGCAGCTTAGGTGGTGGCTACACCTTC.

The genes are TRBV18 and TRBJ2-3, with D possibly TRBD1 on 5 matching bases. The CDR3 spans 13 residues. Deletions cut 2 bases from V and 5 bases from J, with 8 bases between. Germline V gene sequence: CDR1 KGHSH, CDR2 LQKENI. In nucleotides, the CDR3 is TGTGCCAGCTCACCAAACAGGAGAGATACGCAGTATTTT. Translated, it gives CASSPNRRDTQYF.

The chain links TRBV6-6 to TRBJ2-3; 7 bases are shared with TRBD1. The CDR3 has 14 amino acids. Germline CDR1 and CDR2: MNHNY and SVGAGI (reference sequence). J was trimmed by 5 bases and V by 2 bases; bases with no gene match: 4. The CDR3 sequence is CASSYRGLVDTQYF. CDR3 in DNA: TGTGCCAGCAGTTACAGGGGGCTCGTAGATACGCAGTATTTT.